This TCR beta chain was sequenced in a study of metastatic and nonmetastatic thyroid tumors. Study as a whole: Repertoires from malignant and benign thyroid patients were compared across blood and tumor or nodule tissue.

All patients reached thyroid surgery having received no treatment beforehand. There are many counts of this clone. No antigen is known for it. Study-level findings and limits: In blood and tumor, TCR beta diversity was reportedly significantly higher in malignant thyroid tumors than in benign nodules.

As processed by the authors: A distant-metastasis classifier for papillary thyroid cancer was built using CDR3 differences across clinicopathological groups. TCRdb reassembled clones from the PCR reads with MiXCR. The V and J calls reflect TCRdb's pipeline rather than the authors' work. The sample records some 50,000 clones, approximately 20% being singletons. Sequencing was done on a sample of blood. The clonotype originates from a male donor with papillary thyroid cancer or a benign thyroid nodule (not recorded which). Some clones in this sample may be carry-over from other donors' samples.

The CDR3 is CASSRISGGASDTQYF. The CDR3 nucleotides read TGTGCCAGCAGCCGAATTAGCGGGGGGGCCTCAGATACGCAGTATTTT. The V and J genes are TRBV11-2 and TRBJ2-3; TRBD2 matches at 11 bases. CDR1 is SGHAT and CDR2 is FQNNGV in the germline V gene. This CDR3 comprises 16 residues. V lost 5 bases, J lost 4 bases, and 8 bases stayed unmatched.